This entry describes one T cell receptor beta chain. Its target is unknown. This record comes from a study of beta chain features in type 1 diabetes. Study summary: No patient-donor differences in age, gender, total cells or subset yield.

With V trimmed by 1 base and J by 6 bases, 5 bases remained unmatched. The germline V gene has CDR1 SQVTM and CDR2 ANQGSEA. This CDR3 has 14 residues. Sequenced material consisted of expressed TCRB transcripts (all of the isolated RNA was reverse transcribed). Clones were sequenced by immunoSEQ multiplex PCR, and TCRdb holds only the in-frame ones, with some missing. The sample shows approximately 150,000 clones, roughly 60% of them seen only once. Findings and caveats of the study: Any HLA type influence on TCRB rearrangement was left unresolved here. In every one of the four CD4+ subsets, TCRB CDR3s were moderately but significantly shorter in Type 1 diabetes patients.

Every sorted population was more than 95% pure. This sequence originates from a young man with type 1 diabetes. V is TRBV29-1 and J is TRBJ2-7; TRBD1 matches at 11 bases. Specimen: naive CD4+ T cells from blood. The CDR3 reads CSVEAPGQGGEQYF. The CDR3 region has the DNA TGCAGCGTTGAAGCCCCGGGACAGGGGGGCGAGCAGTACTTC.